A selection of T cell receptor beta chains follows, all from one sample in a study of blood T cell repertoires in COVID-19. Libraries were prepared by immunoSEQ multiplex PCR; TCRdb keeps only in-frame clonotypes and omits some of them. The sample lists about 360,000 clones, around 87% occurring once. Sequencing was carried out using peripheral blood. All receptors come from a human donor in a cohort sampled during active COVID-19. The CDR3 runs from the conserved cysteine through the conserved F or W. Fields, in order: CDR3 length, J gene, V gene, D gene, clone size, CDR3 DNA, CDR3 protein. D genes are given only for firm matches. Some rows have no size entry. The others give once, few or many, or a class for an expanded clone.

len: 17; j_gene: TRBJ2-3; v_gene: TRBV21-1; d_gene: NA; abundance: NA; CDR3nt: TGTGCCAGCAGCAAAGGGGGAGGACCCTGGGGTACAGATACGCAGTATTTT; CDR3aa: CASSKGGGPWGTDTQYF
len: 18; j_gene: TRBJ2-7; v_gene: TRBV11-2; d_gene: TRBD1; abundance: NA; CDR3nt: TGTGCCAGCAGCCGCGGGACAGGGGGCAAGCTTCGCTCCTACGAGCAGTACTTC; CDR3aa: CASSRGTGGKLRSYEQYF
len: 15; j_gene: TRBJ2-7; v_gene: TRBV3-1/TRBV3-2; d_gene: NA; abundance: NA; CDR3nt: TGTGCCAGCAGCCAAGATGTCGGGGGATCAGACGAGCAGTACTTC; CDR3aa: CASSQDVGGSDEQYF
len: 20; j_gene: TRBJ2-3; v_gene: TRBV9; d_gene: TRBD2; abundance: NA; CDR3nt: TGTGCCAGCAGCGTAGAAGGGACTAGCGGGGGGCCTTATAGCACAGATACGCAGTATTTT; CDR3aa: CASSVEGTSGGPYSTDTQYF
len: 17; j_gene: TRBJ1-2; v_gene: TRBV5-1; d_gene: TRBD1; abundance: NA; CDR3nt: TGCGCCAGCAGCCCCGGGACAGGGATAGAGGGTAACTATGGCTACACCTTC; CDR3aa: CASSPGTGIEGNYGYTF
len: 14; j_gene: TRBJ2-1; v_gene: TRBV19; d_gene: TRBD2; abundance: NA; CDR3nt: TGTGCCAGTAGTATACTAGCGGGACTCAATGAGCAGTTCTTC; CDR3aa: CASSILAGLNEQFF
len: 13; j_gene: TRBJ2-3; v_gene: TRBV19; d_gene: NA; abundance: NA; CDR3nt: TGTGCCAGTAGTGTCTCGGGACTTCACGCGCAGTATTTT; CDR3aa: CASSVSGLHAQYF
len: 16; j_gene: TRBJ2-7; v_gene: TRBV4-2; d_gene: TRBD2; abundance: many; CDR3nt: TGTGCCAGCAGCCACCGTGAGCGGGAGTATAACGACGAGCAGTACTTC; CDR3aa: CASSHREREYNDEQYF
len: 16; j_gene: TRBJ2-2; v_gene: TRBV5-1; d_gene: TRBD1; abundance: NA; CDR3nt: TGCGCCAGCAGCTCGGACAGGGAACGAAGAACCGGGGAGCTGTTTTTT; CDR3aa: CASSSDRERRTGELFF
len: 12; j_gene: TRBJ1-5; v_gene: TRBV28; d_gene: NA; abundance: NA; CDR3nt: TGTGCCAGTCACAGGGATCGGCAGCCCCAGCATTTT; CDR3aa: CASHRDRQPQHF
len: 15; j_gene: TRBJ1-5; v_gene: TRBV30; d_gene: NA; abundance: NA; CDR3nt: TGTGCCTGGAGTGTAGCCCCGGGGAGGGATCAGCCCCAGCATTTT; CDR3aa: CAWSVAPGRDQPQHF
len: 13; j_gene: TRBJ2-7; v_gene: TRBV9; d_gene: NA; abundance: NA; CDR3nt: TGTGCCAGCAGCGTCTCTAGTATCGACGAGCAGTACTTC; CDR3aa: CASSVSSIDEQYF
len: 15; j_gene: TRBJ2-7; v_gene: TRBV11-2; d_gene: NA; abundance: NA; CDR3nt: TGTGCCAGCAGCTTAGCAGACAGGCTAGACGGCGAGCAGTACTTC; CDR3aa: CASSLADRLDGEQYF
len: 14; j_gene: TRBJ2-2; v_gene: TRBV7-2; d_gene: NA; abundance: NA; CDR3nt: TGTGCCAGCAGCTTAGACAAGAACACCGGGGAGCTGTTTTTT; CDR3aa: CASSLDKNTGELFF
len: 15; j_gene: TRBJ1-1; v_gene: TRBV4-1; d_gene: NA; abundance: NA; CDR3nt: TGCGCCAGCAGCCAAGATCCCCCTTTTTACTCTGAAGCTTTCTTT; CDR3aa: CASSQDPPFYSEAFF
len: 14; j_gene: TRBJ2-1; v_gene: TRBV11-2; d_gene: NA; abundance: NA; CDR3nt: TGTGCCAGCAGTTTCGGACTGGTAAGTGATGAGCAGTTCTTC; CDR3aa: CASSFGLVSDEQFF
len: 16; j_gene: TRBJ2-3; v_gene: TRBV6-7; d_gene: NA; abundance: NA; CDR3nt: TGTGCCAGCAGCTCCCCCGACAGCCGTGGTCAAGATACGCAGTATTTT; CDR3aa: CASSSPDSRGQDTQYF
len: 13; j_gene: TRBJ2-7; v_gene: TRBV3-1/TRBV3-2; d_gene: TRBD1; abundance: NA; CDR3nt: TGTGCCAGCAGCCAAGTCCACAGGGGCGAGCAGTACTTC; CDR3aa: CASSQVHRGEQYF
len: 12; j_gene: TRBJ2-5; v_gene: TRBV28; d_gene: NA; abundance: NA; CDR3nt: TGTGCCAGCAGTTTATCTCAAGAGACCCAGTACTTC; CDR3aa: CASSLSQETQYF
len: 13; j_gene: TRBJ2-3; v_gene: TRBV14; d_gene: NA; abundance: NA; CDR3nt: TGTGCCAGCAGCCTCCAGGGGACAGATACGCAGTATTTT; CDR3aa: CASSLQGTDTQYF
len: 14; j_gene: TRBJ2-2; v_gene: TRBV7-2; d_gene: NA; abundance: few; CDR3nt: TGTGCCAGCAGACAGAGCTTGTTTTCCGGGGAGCTGTTTTTT; CDR3aa: CASRQSLFSGELFF
len: 14; j_gene: TRBJ2-7; v_gene: TRBV4-1; d_gene: TRBD2; abundance: NA; CDR3nt: TGCGTCAGCAGCACCTCTAGCGGGAGTTTCGAGCAGTACTTC; CDR3aa: CVSSTSSGSFEQYF
len: 16; j_gene: TRBJ1-3; v_gene: TRBV4-2; d_gene: NA; abundance: NA; CDR3nt: TGTGCCAGCAGCCAAGATTATCAGGGCTCTGGAAACACCATATATTTT; CDR3aa: CASSQDYQGSGNTIYF
len: 16; j_gene: TRBJ2-1; v_gene: TRBV20-1; d_gene: TRBD2; abundance: NA; CDR3nt: TGCAGTGCTAGTGACCCCCAGCGGGAAGGAGACAATGAGCAGTTCTTC; CDR3aa: CSASDPQREGDNEQFF
len: 16; j_gene: TRBJ2-6; v_gene: TRBV25-1; d_gene: TRBD1; abundance: few; CDR3nt: TGTGCCAGCAGTACCCCGACAGGGCCTGGGGCCAACGTCCTGACTTTC; CDR3aa: CASSTPTGPGANVLTF
len: 18; j_gene: TRBJ1-5; v_gene: TRBV7-2; d_gene: TRBD1; abundance: NA; CDR3nt: TGTGCCAGCAGCTTAGTCTCGTTTGGGACAGGGGACAATCAGCCCCAGCATTTT; CDR3aa: CASSLVSFGTGDNQPQHF
len: 16; j_gene: TRBJ1-1; v_gene: TRBV5-1; d_gene: TRBD1; abundance: NA; CDR3nt: TGCGCCAGCAGCTCCACTGGACAGGGGGCGAGCACTGAAGCTTTCTTT; CDR3aa: CASSSTGQGASTEAFF
len: 14; j_gene: TRBJ1-1; v_gene: TRBV3-1/TRBV3-2; d_gene: NA; abundance: once; CDR3nt: TGTGCCAGCAGCCCCCGGGGGAGGTGGACTGAAGCTTTCTTT; CDR3aa: CASSPRGRWTEAFF
len: 15; j_gene: TRBJ2-7; v_gene: TRBV28; d_gene: TRBD1; abundance: NA; CDR3nt: TGTGCCAGCAGTTTCGGACAGGGGGGGACCTACGAGCAGTACTTC; CDR3aa: CASSFGQGGTYEQYF
len: 12; j_gene: TRBJ2-6; v_gene: TRBV18; d_gene: NA; abundance: NA; CDR3nt: TGTGCCAGCTCACTTAAGGCCAACGTCCTGACTTTC; CDR3aa: CASSLKANVLTF
len: 16; j_gene: TRBJ2-7; v_gene: TRBV3-1/TRBV3-2; d_gene: TRBD2; abundance: NA; CDR3nt: TGTGCCAGCAGCCAAGATAGGGGCGGGAGTTCCTACGAGCAGTACTTC; CDR3aa: CASSQDRGGSSYEQYF
len: 15; j_gene: TRBJ2-3; v_gene: TRBV5-1; d_gene: TRBD2; abundance: NA; CDR3nt: TGCGCCAGCAGCCGCGGGACTAGCGGGGCTCGTACGCAGTATTTT; CDR3aa: CASSRGTSGARTQYF
len: 17; j_gene: TRBJ1-2; v_gene: TRBV18; d_gene: TRBD1; abundance: NA; CDR3nt: TGTGCCAGCTCACTGTCAACAGGGGGCGCATCTAACTATGGCTACACCTTC; CDR3aa: CASSLSTGGASNYGYTF
len: 14; j_gene: TRBJ2-2; v_gene: TRBV5-1; d_gene: NA; abundance: NA; CDR3nt: TGCGCCAGCAGCTTGGAGCAGGAGGACGGGGAGCTGTTTTTT; CDR3aa: CASSLEQEDGELFF
len: 17; j_gene: TRBJ2-2; v_gene: TRBV27; d_gene: NA; abundance: few; CDR3nt: TGTGCCAGCAGTGTTAGAAGGAGCGGCGCGAACACCGGGGAGCTGTTTTTT; CDR3aa: CASSVRRSGANTGELFF
len: 14; j_gene: TRBJ2-1; v_gene: TRBV5-1; d_gene: TRBD1; abundance: NA; CDR3nt: TGCGCCAGCAGCGCGGGACAGGGGAGCGGTGAGCAGTTCTTC; CDR3aa: CASSAGQGSGEQFF
len: 15; j_gene: TRBJ1-2; v_gene: TRBV14; d_gene: NA; abundance: NA; CDR3nt: TGTGCCAGCAGCCAAGATAGAAGGGGTTTCTATGGCTACACCTTC; CDR3aa: CASSQDRRGFYGYTF
len: 13; j_gene: TRBJ1-5; v_gene: TRBV2; d_gene: NA; abundance: NA; CDR3nt: TGTGCCAGCAGTGTAGAGGGCAATCAGCCCCAGCATTTT; CDR3aa: CASSVEGNQPQHF
len: 14; j_gene: TRBJ2-7; v_gene: TRBV28; d_gene: TRBD2; abundance: NA; CDR3nt: TGTGCCAGCTGCGAGACTAGCGGGAGTAGTGAGCAGTACTTC; CDR3aa: CASCETSGSSEQYF
len: 15; j_gene: TRBJ1-6; v_gene: TRBV4-1; d_gene: NA; abundance: NA; CDR3nt: TGCGCCAGCAGCCAAGAAGCTCAGGTTAATTCACCCCTCCACTTT; CDR3aa: CASSQEAQVNSPLHF
len: 14; j_gene: TRBJ1-1; v_gene: TRBV5-8; d_gene: NA; abundance: few; CDR3nt: TGTGCCAGCAGCTTGAGTGCGGGAAACACTGAAGCTTTCTTT; CDR3aa: CASSLSAGNTEAFF
len: 15; j_gene: TRBJ1-2; v_gene: TRBV9; d_gene: NA; abundance: once; CDR3nt: TGTGCCAGCAGCCAGCCAGGGTTTGCTAACTATGGCTACACCTTC; CDR3aa: CASSQPGFANYGYTF
len: 16; j_gene: TRBJ2-7; v_gene: TRBV6-1; d_gene: NA; abundance: NA; CDR3nt: TGTGCCAGCAGTGAACTAGGAGGGTATGCTTTATTGTGGCAGTACTTC; CDR3aa: CASSELGGYALLWQYF
len: 15; j_gene: TRBJ1-1; v_gene: TRBV4-1; d_gene: NA; abundance: few; CDR3nt: TGCGCCAGCAGCCTATTCCCAGGGGAGTACACTGAAGCTTTCTTT; CDR3aa: CASSLFPGEYTEAFF
len: 13; j_gene: TRBJ1-4; v_gene: TRBV28; d_gene: TRBD1; abundance: NA; CDR3nt: TGTGCCGCCTGGGACAGACTTAATGAAAAACTGTTTTTT; CDR3aa: CAAWDRLNEKLFF
len: 19; j_gene: TRBJ2-4; v_gene: TRBV6-1; d_gene: NA; abundance: NA; CDR3nt: TGTGCCAGCAGTGAACAACAGGGACCTCAGCTTGGAGCCAAAAACATTCAGTACTTC; CDR3aa: CASSEQQGPQLGAKNIQYF
len: 15; j_gene: TRBJ2-5; v_gene: TRBV9; d_gene: TRBD2; abundance: NA; CDR3nt: TGTGCCAGCAGCGTAGGCGGGGGAACTTCGGGGACCCAGTACTTC; CDR3aa: CASSVGGGTSGTQYF
len: 14; j_gene: TRBJ1-1; v_gene: TRBV27; d_gene: NA; abundance: NA; CDR3nt: TGTGCCAGCAGTTTATTGTGGCCGAACACTGAAGCTTTCTTT; CDR3aa: CASSLLWPNTEAFF